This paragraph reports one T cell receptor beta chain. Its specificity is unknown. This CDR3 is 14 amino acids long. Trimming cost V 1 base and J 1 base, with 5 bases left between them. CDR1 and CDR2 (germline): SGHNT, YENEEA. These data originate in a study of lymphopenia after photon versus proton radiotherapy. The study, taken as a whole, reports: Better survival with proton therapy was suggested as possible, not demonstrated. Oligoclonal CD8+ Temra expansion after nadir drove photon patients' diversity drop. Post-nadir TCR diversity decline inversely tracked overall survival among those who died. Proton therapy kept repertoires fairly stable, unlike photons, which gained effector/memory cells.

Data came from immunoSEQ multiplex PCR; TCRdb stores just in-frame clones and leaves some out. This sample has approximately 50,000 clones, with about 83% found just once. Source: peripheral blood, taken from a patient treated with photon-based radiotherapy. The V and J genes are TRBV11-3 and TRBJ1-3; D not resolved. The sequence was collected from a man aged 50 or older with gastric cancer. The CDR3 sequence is CASSLGSSGNTIYF. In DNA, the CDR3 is TGTGCCAGCAGCTTAGGCAGTTCTGGAAACACCATATATTTT.